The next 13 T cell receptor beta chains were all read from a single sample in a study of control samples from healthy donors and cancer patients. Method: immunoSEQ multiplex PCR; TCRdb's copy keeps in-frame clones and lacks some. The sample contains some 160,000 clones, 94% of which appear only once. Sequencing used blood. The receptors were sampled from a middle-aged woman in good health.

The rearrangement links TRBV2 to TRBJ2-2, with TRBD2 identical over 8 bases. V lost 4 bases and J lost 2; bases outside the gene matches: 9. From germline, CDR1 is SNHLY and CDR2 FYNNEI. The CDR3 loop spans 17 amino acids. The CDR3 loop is CASSVRRGGTNTGELFF. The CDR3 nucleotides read TGTGCCAGCAGTGTACGGCGCGGGGGGACTAACACCGGGGAGCTGTTTTTT.

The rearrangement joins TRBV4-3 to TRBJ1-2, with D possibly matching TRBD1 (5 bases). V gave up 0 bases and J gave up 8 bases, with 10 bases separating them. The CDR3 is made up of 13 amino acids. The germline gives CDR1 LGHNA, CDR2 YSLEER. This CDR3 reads CASSQDRRGGYTF. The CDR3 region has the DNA TGCGCCAGCAGCCAAGATAGGAGGGGCGGCTACACCTTC.

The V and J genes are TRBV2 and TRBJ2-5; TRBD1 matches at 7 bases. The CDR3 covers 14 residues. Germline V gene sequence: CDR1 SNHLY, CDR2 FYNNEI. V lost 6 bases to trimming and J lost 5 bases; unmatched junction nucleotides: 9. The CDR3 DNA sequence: TGTGCCAGCAGAAGCCAAGGGGGCTGGGAGACCCAGTACTTC. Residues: CASRSQGGWETQYF.

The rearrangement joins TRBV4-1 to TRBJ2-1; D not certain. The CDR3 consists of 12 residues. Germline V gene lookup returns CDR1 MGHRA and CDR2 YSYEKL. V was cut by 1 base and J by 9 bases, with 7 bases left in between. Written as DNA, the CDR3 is TGCGCCAGCAGCCAAGGATTTCCTGAGCAGTTCTTC. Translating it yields CASSQGFPEQFF.

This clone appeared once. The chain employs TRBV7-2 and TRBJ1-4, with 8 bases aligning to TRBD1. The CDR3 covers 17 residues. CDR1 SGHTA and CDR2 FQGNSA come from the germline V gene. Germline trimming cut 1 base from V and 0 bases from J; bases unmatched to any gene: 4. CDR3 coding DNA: TGTGCCAGCAGCTTAGGGGGACAGGTGGCAACTAATGAAAAACTGTTTTTT. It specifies CASSLGGQVATNEKLFF.

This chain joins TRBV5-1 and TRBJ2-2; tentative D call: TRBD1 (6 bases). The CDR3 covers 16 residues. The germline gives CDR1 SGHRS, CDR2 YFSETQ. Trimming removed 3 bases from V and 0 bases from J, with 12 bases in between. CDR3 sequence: CASSSAPGANTGELFF. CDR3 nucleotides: TGCGCCAGCAGCTCGGCACCAGGGGCGAACACCGGGGAGCTGTTTTTT.

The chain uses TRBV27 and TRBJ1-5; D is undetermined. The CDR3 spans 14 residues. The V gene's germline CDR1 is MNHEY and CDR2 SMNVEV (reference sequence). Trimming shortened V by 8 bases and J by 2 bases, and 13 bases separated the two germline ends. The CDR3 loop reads CASSNRLRNQPQHF. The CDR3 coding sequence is TGTGCCAGCTCAAACCGGCTCCGCAATCAGCCCCAGCATTTT.

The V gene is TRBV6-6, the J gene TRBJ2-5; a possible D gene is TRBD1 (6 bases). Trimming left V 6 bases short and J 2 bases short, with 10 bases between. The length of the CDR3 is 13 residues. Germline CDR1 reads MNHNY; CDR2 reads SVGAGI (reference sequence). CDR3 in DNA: TGTGCCAGCAGCCGGACAGAGCAAGAGACCCAGTACTTC. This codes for CASSRTEQETQYF.

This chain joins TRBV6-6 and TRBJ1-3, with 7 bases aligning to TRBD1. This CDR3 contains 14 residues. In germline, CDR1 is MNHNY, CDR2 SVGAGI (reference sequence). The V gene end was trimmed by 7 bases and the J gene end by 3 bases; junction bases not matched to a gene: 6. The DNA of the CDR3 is TGTGCCAGCATCGCAGGGGGTGGTGGAAACACCATATATTTT. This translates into CASIAGGGGNTIYF.

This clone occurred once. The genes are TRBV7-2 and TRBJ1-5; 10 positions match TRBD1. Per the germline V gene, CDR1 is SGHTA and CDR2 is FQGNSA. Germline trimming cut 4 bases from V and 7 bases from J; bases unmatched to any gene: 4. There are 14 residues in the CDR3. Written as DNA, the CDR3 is TGTGCCAGCAGCTATCAGGACAGGGGGCAGCCCCAGCATTTT. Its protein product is CASSYQDRGQPQHF.

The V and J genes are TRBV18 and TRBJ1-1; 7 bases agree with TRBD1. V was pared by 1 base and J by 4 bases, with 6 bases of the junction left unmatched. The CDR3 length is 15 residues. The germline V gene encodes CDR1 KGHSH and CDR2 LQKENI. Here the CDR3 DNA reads TGTGCCAGCTCACCACAGTCAGGGGGGGGCACTGAAGCTTTCTTT. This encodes CASSPQSGGGTEAFF.

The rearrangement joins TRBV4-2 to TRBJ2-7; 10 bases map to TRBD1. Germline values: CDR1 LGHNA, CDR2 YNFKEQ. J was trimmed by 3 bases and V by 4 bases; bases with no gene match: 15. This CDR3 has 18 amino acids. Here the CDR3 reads CASSPGPGQGNRNYEQYF. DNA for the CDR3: TGTGCCAGCAGCCCCGGCCCGGGACAGGGGAATCGGAACTACGAGCAGTACTTC.

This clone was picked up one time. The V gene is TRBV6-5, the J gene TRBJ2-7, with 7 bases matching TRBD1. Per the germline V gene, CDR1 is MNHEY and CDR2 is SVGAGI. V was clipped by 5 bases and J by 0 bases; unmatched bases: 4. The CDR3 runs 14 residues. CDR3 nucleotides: TGTGCCAGCAGTAGGGACAGCGTCTCCTACGAGCAGTACTTC. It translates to CASSRDSVSYEQYF.